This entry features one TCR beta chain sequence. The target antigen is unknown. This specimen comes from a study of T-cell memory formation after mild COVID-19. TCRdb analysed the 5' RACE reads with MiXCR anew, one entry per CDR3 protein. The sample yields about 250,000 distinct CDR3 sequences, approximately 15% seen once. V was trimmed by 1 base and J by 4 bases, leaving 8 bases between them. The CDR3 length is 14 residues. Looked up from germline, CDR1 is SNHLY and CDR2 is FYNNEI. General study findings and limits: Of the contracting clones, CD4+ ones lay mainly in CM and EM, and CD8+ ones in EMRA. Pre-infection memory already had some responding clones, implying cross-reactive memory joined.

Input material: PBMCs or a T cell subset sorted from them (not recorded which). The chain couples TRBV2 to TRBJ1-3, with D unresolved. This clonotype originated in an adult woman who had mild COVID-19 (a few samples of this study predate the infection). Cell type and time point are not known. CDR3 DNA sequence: TGTGCCAGCAGTGAAGGGAGGGTGGGAAACACCATATATTTT. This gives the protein CASSEGRVGNTIYF.